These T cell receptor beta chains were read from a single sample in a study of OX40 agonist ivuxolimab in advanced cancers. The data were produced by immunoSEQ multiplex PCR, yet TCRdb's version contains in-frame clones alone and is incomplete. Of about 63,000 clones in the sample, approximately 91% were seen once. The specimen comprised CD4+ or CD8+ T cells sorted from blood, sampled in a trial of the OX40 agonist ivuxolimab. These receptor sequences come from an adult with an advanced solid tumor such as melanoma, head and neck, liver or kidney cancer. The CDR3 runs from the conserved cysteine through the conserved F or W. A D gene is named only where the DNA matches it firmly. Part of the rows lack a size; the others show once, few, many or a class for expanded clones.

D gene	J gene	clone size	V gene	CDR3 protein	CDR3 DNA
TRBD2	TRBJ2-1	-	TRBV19	CASSHAGGPYNEQFF	TGTGCCAGTAGTCATGCGGGGGGGCCCTACAATGAGCAGTTCTTC
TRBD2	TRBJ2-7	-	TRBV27	CASSLGGLPSLQYF	TGTGCCAGCAGTTTAGGGGGACTACCAAGCTTGCAGTACTTC
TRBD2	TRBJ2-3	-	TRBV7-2	CASSPVGGSTDTQYF	TGTGCCAGCAGCCCCGTGGGAGGGAGCACAGATACGCAGTATTTT
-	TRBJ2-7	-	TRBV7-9	CASSRENAYEQYF	TGTGCCAGCAGCCGGGAGAATGCCTACGAGCAGTACTTC
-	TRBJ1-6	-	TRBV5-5	CASSLPRGNSPLHF	TGTGCCAGCAGCTTGCCCAGAGGCAATTCACCCCTCCACTTT
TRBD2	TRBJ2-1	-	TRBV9	CASSVREGGEQFF	TGTGCCAGCAGCGTGCGGGAGGGGGGTGAGCAGTTCTTC
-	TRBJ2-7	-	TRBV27	CASSLVSSYEQYF	TGTGCCAGCAGTTTAGTAAGTTCCTACGAGCAGTACTTC
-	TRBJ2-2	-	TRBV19	CASSQGGSMTGELFF	TGTGCCAGTAGTCAAGGAGGGAGTATGACCGGGGAGCTGTTTTTT
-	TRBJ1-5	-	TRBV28	CASSLYGLNQPQHF	TGTGCCAGCAGTTTATATGGCCTGAATCAGCCCCAGCATTTT
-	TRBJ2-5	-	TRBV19	CASSREGGGGQPLYQETQYF	TGTGCCAGTAGTAGAGAGGGTGGCGGGGGCCAGCCCTTGTACCAAGAGACCCAGTACTTC
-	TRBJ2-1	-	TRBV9	CASSVVAAAYNEQFF	TGTGCCAGCAGCGTAGTAGCGGCAGCGTACAATGAGCAGTTCTTC
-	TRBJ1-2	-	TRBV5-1	CASSLVISPEGYTF	TGCGCCAGCAGCTTGGTGATCTCCCCCGAAGGCTACACCTTC
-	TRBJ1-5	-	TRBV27	CASSFAGRNQPQHF	TGTGCCAGCAGTTTCGCAGGGAGGAATCAGCCCCAGCATTTT
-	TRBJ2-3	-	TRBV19	CASFLSRSTDTQYF	TGTGCCAGTTTTCTGTCACGGAGCACAGATACGCAGTATTTT
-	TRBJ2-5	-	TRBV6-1	CASSARLGELGETQYF	TGTGCCAGCAGTGCAAGATTAGGGGAACTTGGGGAGACCCAGTACTTC
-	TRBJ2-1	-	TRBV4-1	CASSPPALSYNEQFF	TGCGCCAGCAGCCCACCGGCCCTCTCCTACAATGAGCAGTTCTTC
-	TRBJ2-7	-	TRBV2	CASRAGWESYEQYF	TGTGCCAGCAGAGCAGGGTGGGAGTCTTACGAGCAGTACTTC
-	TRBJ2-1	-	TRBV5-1	CASSLAGVTEQFF	TGCGCCAGCAGCTTGGCCGGGGTCACTGAGCAGTTCTTC
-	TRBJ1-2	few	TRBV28	CASIGPRDGYTF	TGTGCCAGCATTGGACCTCGTGATGGCTACACCTTC
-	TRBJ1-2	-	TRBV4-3	CASSQDVPSNYGYTF	TGCGCCAGCAGCCAAGATGTACCCAGCAACTATGGCTACACCTTC
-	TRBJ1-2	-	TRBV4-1	CASSQAGIADYTF	TGCGCCAGCAGCCAAGCCGGGATAGCTGACTACACCTTC
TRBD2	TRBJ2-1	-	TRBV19	CASRLAGVVEQFF	TGTGCCAGTAGACTAGCGGGGGTAGTGGAGCAGTTCTTC
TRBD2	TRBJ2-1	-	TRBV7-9	CASSLALAGVQFF	TGTGCCAGCAGCTTGGCGCTAGCGGGGGTACAGTTCTTC
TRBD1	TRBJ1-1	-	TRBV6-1	CASSEGTGSLEAFF	TGTGCCAGCAGTGAAGGGACAGGGTCCCTAGAAGCTTTCTTT
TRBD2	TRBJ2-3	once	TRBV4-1	CASSQEGVSGGPDTQYF	TGCGCCAGCAGCCAAGAGGGGGTTAGCGGGGGGCCAGATACGCAGTATTTT
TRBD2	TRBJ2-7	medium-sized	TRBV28	CASSPTGGYEQYF	TGTGCCAGCAGTCCCACCGGGGGGTACGAGCAGTACTTC
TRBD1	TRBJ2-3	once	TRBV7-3	CASSSGQGADTQYF	TGTGCCAGCAGCTCCGGACAGGGGGCAGATACGCAGTATTTT
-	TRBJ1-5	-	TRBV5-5	CASSFFDSNQPQHF	TGTGCCAGCAGCTTTTTTGATAGCAATCAGCCCCAGCATTTT
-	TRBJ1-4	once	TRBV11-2	CASSTTVGAGNEKLFF	TGTGCCAGCAGCACGACGGTTGGGGCCGGTAATGAAAAACTGTTTTTT
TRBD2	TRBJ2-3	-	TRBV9	CASSTQAGGPPDTQYF	TGTGCCAGCAGCACCCAAGCGGGGGGGCCTCCAGATACGCAGTATTTT